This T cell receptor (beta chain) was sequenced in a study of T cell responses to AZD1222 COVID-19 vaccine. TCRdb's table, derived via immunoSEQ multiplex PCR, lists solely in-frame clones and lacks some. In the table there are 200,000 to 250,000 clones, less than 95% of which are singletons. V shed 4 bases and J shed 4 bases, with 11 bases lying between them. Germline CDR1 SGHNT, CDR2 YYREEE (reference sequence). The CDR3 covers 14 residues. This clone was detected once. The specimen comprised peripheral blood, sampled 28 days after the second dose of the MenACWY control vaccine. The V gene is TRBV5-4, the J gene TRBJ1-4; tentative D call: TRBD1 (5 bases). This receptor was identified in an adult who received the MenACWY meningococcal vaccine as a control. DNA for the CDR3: TGTGCCAGCAGCGCAGGGTGGGGTAATGAAAAACTGTTTTTT. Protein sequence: CASSAGWGNEKLFF.